The rows below give T cell receptor beta chains drawn from one sample of a study of EBV T-cell therapy then PD-1 blockade in nasopharyngeal carcinoma. The data were produced by immunoSEQ multiplex PCR, yet TCRdb's version contains in-frame clones alone and is incomplete. The sample holds around 19,000 clones, approximately 79% seen once. The antigens for these receptors are not known. Sequences were derived from CD8+ T cells from blood, sampled at roughly day 250 from a patient whose treatment included autologous EBV-specific T cells and nivolumab. Receptors were obtained from a man aged 40-49 years with nasopharyngeal carcinoma. Both conserved end residues are trimmed from each CDR3. Not every row has a clone size; where given, it reads once, few, many or a size class.

TRBJ2-7	TRBV3-1/TRBV3-2	-	ASSQDLWYYEQY
TRBJ1-6	TRBV5-4	few	ASSFRGPRSPLH
TRBJ1-1	TRBV27	-	ASSLGAMTEAF
TRBJ2-5	TRBV6-4	once	ASSDRNQETQY
TRBJ2-6	TRBV7-6	few	ASSLEGEGTGANVLT
TRBJ2-1	TRBV18	-	ASSPSTSQPYNEQF
TRBJ2-5	TRBV30	once	AWTGVGIQETQY
TRBJ1-5	TRBV19	-	ASSMTGYFGQPQH
TRBJ2-1	TRBV5-6	-	ASSLALNNEQF
TRBJ2-5	TRBV9	-	ASKAGDREETQY
TRBJ1-4	TRBV15	-	ATSQGWEKLF
TRBJ1-5	TRBV10-3	-	AIGLANQPQH
TRBJ1-1	TRBV6-5	-	ASTPGGSTEAF
TRBJ1-1	TRBV5-6	-	ASSLGQEAF
TRBJ2-6	TRBV7-2	-	ASSLDSSGANVLT
TRBJ2-1	TRBV27	few	ASSSSGQLNEQF
TRBJ2-6	TRBV27	-	ASSLTGEGANVLT
TRBJ1-2	TRBV5-4	-	ASSAAGTGGDLGYGYT
TRBJ2-3	TRBV6-4	-	ASSEEAGGQADTQY
TRBJ1-3	TRBV4-3	-	ASSQDEGHTIY
TRBJ1-6	TRBV6-4	-	ASSDAVGRSPLH
TRBJ2-1	TRBV25-1	-	ASGDLNSYNEQF
TRBJ2-6	TRBV6-4	-	ASSDEGPSGANVLT
TRBJ2-3	TRBV6-5	-	ASSYYTTDTQY
TRBJ1-6	TRBV29-1	-	SVAVRENSPLH
TRBJ2-1	TRBV27	-	ASLGQGGNEQF
TRBJ2-3	TRBV19	-	ASSINWPSDTQY
TRBJ2-7	TRBV5-8	-	ASSFTGTGSYEQY
TRBJ2-7	TRBV7-9	-	ASSFRVSYEQY
TRBJ1-5	TRBV15	-	ATSSDRGTGKSQH
TRBJ1-2	TRBV6-2/TRBV6-3	-	ASSPGRGLYGYT
TRBJ2-6	TRBV11-3	-	ASSPGANVLT
TRBJ2-2	TRBV6-5	-	ASSHGTSNTGELF
TRBJ2-5	TRBV7-9	-	ASSPGTGFNYQETQY
TRBJ2-1	TRBV4-3	-	ASSHPLGSRLAGGKNEQF
TRBJ1-1	TRBV27	-	ASSFSGNTEAF
TRBJ2-7	TRBV6-1	-	ASSDTGYYEQY
TRBJ1-6	TRBV21-1	-	ASSRPGQESPLH
TRBJ2-2	TRBV30	-	AWGGGQGGTGELF
TRBJ2-5	TRBV7-9	-	ASSPISGTETQY
TRBJ2-7	TRBV5-4	-	ASSPPDRPNEQY
TRBJ2-7	TRBV5-1	-	ASTDQGGDEQY
TRBJ1-1	TRBV6-5	-	ASSPGYYGNTEAF
TRBJ2-1	TRBV14	-	ASSQTASGEQF
TRBJ2-3	TRBV7-8	-	ASSSIPRSTDTQY
TRBJ1-2	TRBV19	-	ASSITPVYGYT
TRBJ1-2	TRBV27	-	ASSLGGNYGYT
TRBJ1-4	TRBV3-1/TRBV3-2	-	ASSPPGQVEKLF
TRBJ2-1	TRBV6-2/TRBV6-3	-	ASSYINPYNEQF
TRBJ1-3	TRBV5-6	-	ASSPPVRATLRNTIY
TRBJ1-1	TRBV5-1	-	ASSLAGALRSNTEAF
TRBJ1-6	TRBV6-5	-	ASSFGSSYNSPLH
TRBJ2-7	TRBV5-5	-	ASSLAGEGYN
TRBJ1-5	TRBV6-2/TRBV6-3	-	ASSYHLYQQPQH
TRBJ2-7	TRBV7-6	-	ASSYRGGYEQY